The T cell receptor (beta chain) described here comes from a study of immune heterogeneity within non-small cell lung tumors (dated by TCRdb to the late 2010s). Concerning the study at large: By histology, a handful of squamous cell carcinomas, about 11 non-squamous carcinomas and 1 tumor not otherwise specified were included. For mutant peptides 8 to 11 amino acids long, netMHCpan-3.0 predicted neoantigen binding to the HLA alleles of each patient. Transcriptome data were available for just 35 to 50 loci from eleven to twelve patients, whereas TCR repertoire analysis spanned around 57 tumor loci from about 15 patients. Whole-exome sequencing, RNA-seq and TCR beta repertoire sequencing were combined for multiple spatially distinct regions from each NSCLC tumor so that intratumoral immune heterogeneity could be examined. What the work shows at the level of the full study, not this receptor alone: Local T-cell repertoire clonality showed a statistically significant but moderate positive correlation with local tumor mutational burden (R around 0.34). Within a patient, the same dominant CDR3B clonotypes appeared at multiple loci, but different tumor locations also contained unique high-frequency clones. Individual patients mostly had different high-frequency TCR beta clonotypes.

Genomic DNA was extracted from bulk tumor tissue and used as the TCR template, and approximately 590 ng gDNA was amplified per sample. During surgery, several biopsies were collected from each primary tumor and placed as far from one another as possible within the tumor mass. The study cohort was described as untreated, and the patients were newly diagnosed NSCLC cases having curative surgery. The samples came from more than 14 patients with newly diagnosed non-small cell lung cancer who were having surgery intended to be curative. Resected tumor masses were reviewed by two independent pathologists. Only DNA and RNA samples of high quality went on to sequencing. With regard to this clonotype: The antigen this receptor binds is unknown. This clone may be a read error of a much larger clone one base away. Lacking the conserved final phenylalanine or tryptophan, this CDR3 likely reflects a read error. It is unclear where the CDR3 begins or ends on the DNA, so no DNA is shown, and the CDR3 is as TCRdb lists it.

The TCR beta CDR3 region was amplified with a multiplex PCR system, in which a first round of roughly 9 cycles was run using 32 V-gene forward and 13 J-gene reverse primers. A QIAGEN Multiplex PCR Kit was used for first-round PCR, and the primer sequences were filed in Chinese patent CN105087789A. In a second PCR round, Illumina universal primers were added with the Phusion High-Fidelity PCR Kit. The TCR libraries underwent paired-end sequencing with a read length of 151 bp on the Illumina HiSeq X Ten platform. The published analysis was carried out like this. Cutadapt removed reads without multiplex PCR primers, PEAR merged read pairs, and MiXCR with default settings called CDR3 regions. Shannon entropy measured repertoire diversity, while clonality was calculated as one minus the Shannon entropy divided by the ln of the count of productive unique sequences. Dominant or high-frequency T-cell clones were defined as clonotypes at frequencies of at least 0.5%. TCRdb reprocessed the public reads (quality trimming at Q25 with fastp, clone calling with MiXCR) and kept in-frame beta chains. A single entry per CDR3 protein holds the most common genes and DNA from its merged rows. The V and J calls and clone size come from TCRdb's table, not from the authors' own analysis. The sample profile shows 2,500 or so distinct CDR3 sequences; 25% to 30% of them were found once. The ten largest clonotypes hold just under 20% of the sample.

This receptor was taken from a man aged 60 to 69 with non-small cell lung cancer. Sequences were obtained from lung tumor tissue.

The CDR3 region reads CASSSGPAGFL. The V and J genes are TRBV7-2 and TRBJ2-1; the table's TRBD2 call for D was not verified on the DNA. The CDR3 is 11 amino acids long, termini counted. According to the germline V gene, CDR1 reads SGHTA and CDR2 reads FQGNSA.